The text below deals with one TCR beta chain. This sample is part of a study of blood T cell repertoires in COVID-19. At the level of the study: The United States, Italy and Spain were the sources of the acute and convalescent COVID-19 samples. The analysed material was cDNA or gDNA that came from T cells, B-cell-depleted T cells, or PBMCs.

CDR1 and CDR2 (germline): MDHEN, SYDVKM. Trimming took 2 bases from V and 3 from J; bases not matched to a gene: 4. The CDR3 consists of 16 residues. How the authors handled the data: The authors estimated nucleated cell counts from reference gene primer amplification. Method: immunoSEQ multiplex PCR; TCRdb's copy keeps in-frame clones and lacks some. V, J and clone size derive from that table, while D and trimming were established from the DNA sequence. Of about 330,000 clones listed, roughly 90% were seen once; the top ten hold approximately 4%. This TCR was recovered from a woman between 45 and 65 years old with active or convalescent COVID-19. The chain combines TRBV28 with TRBJ2-1; 10 nucleotides line up with TRBD1. Sequenced: peripheral blood. CDR3 in DNA: TGTGCCAGCAGTTTAACGACAGGGGGCTACTACAATGAGCAGTTCTTC. Amino acids: CASSLTTGGYYNEQFF. Looking up the rest from reference TRBV28 and TRBJ2-1 gives the full variable domain: DVKVTQSSRYLVKRTGEKVFLECVQDMDHENMFWYRQDPGLGLRLIYFSYDVKMKEKGDIPEGYSVSREKKERFSLILESASTNQTSMYLCASSLTTGGYYNEQFFGPGTRLTVL.